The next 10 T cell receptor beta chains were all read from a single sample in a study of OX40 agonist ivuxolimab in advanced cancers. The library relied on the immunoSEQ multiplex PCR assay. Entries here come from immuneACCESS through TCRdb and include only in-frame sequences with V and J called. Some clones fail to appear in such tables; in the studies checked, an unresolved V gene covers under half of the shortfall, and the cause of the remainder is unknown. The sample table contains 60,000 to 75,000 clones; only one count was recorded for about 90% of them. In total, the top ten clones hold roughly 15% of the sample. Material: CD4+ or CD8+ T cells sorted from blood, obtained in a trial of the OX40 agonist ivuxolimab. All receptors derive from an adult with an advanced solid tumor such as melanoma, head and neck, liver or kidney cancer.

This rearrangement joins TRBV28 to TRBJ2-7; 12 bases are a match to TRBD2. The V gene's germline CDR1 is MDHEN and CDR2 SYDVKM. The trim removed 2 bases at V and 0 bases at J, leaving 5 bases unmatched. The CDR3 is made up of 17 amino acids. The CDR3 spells CASSLPTSGSGSYEQYF. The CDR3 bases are TGTGCCAGCAGTTTACCGACTAGCGGGAGCGGCTCCTACGAGCAGTACTTC.

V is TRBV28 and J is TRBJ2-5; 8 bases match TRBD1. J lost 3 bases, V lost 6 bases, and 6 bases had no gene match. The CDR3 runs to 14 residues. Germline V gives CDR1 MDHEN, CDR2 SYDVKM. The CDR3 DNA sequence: TGTGCCAGCAGCGATACAGGGGGAGAAGAGACCCAGTACTTC. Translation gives CASSDTGGEETQYF.

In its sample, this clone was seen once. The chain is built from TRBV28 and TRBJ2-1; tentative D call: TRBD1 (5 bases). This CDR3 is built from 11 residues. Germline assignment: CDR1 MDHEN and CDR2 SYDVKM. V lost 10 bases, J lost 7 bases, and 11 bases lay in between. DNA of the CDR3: TGTGCCATCACAGGTTCGAATGAGCAGTTCTTC. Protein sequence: CAITGSNEQFF.

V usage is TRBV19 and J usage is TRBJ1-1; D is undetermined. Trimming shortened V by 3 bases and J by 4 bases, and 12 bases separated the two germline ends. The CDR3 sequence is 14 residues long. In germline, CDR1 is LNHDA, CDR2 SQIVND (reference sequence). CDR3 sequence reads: CASSILGSRTEAFF. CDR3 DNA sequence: TGTGCCAGTAGTATCTTGGGGTCGCGCACTGAAGCTTTCTTT.

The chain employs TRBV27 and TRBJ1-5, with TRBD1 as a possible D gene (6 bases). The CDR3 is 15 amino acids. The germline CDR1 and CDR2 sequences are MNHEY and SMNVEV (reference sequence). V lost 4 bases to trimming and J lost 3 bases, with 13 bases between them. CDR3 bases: TGTGCCAGCAGTTCTAGGGGGGAGTTCAATCAGCCCCAGCATTTT. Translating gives CASSSRGEFNQPQHF.

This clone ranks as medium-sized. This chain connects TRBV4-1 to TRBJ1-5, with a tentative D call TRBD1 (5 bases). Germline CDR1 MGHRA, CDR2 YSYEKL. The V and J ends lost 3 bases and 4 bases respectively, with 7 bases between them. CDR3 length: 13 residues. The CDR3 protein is CASSQGPNQPQHF. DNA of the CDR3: TGCGCCAGCAGCCAGGGGCCGAATCAGCCCCAGCATTTT.

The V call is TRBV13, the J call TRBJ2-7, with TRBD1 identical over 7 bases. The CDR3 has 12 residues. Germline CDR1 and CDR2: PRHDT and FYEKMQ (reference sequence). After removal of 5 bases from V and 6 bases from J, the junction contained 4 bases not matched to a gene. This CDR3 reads CASSLDRAEQYF. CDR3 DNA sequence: TGTGCCAGCAGCCTCGACAGGGCCGAGCAGTACTTC.

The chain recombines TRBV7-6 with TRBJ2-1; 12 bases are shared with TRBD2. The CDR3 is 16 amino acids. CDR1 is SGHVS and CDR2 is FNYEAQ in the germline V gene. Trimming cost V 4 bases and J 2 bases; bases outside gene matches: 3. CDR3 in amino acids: CASSSRLAGAYNEQFF. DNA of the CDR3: TGTGCCAGCAGCTCCAGACTAGCGGGGGCCTACAATGAGCAGTTCTTC.

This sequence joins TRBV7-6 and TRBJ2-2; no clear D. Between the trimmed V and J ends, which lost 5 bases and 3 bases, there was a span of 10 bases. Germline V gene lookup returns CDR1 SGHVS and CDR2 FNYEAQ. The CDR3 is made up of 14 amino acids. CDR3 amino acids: CASSLGYYTGELFF. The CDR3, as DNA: TGTGCCAGCAGCCTCGGTTACTACACCGGGGAGCTGTTTTTT.

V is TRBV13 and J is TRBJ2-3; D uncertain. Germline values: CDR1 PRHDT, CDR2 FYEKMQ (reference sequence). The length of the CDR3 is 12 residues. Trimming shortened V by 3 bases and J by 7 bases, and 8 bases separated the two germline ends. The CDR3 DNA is TGTGCCAGCAGCTTCGTGGGCCATACGCAGTATTTT. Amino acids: CASSFVGHTQYF.